The next 20 T cell receptor beta chains were all read from a single sample in a study of early T cells in non-severe SARS-CoV-2 infection. TCRdb ran MiXCR on the 5' RACE reads and lists one entry per CDR3 protein. The sample lists about 40,000 distinct CDR3 sequences, roughly 4.7% seen once, with about 5% in the top ten. Source material: whole blood. The receptor set was obtained from an adult who was a healthcare worker with PCR-confirmed SARS-CoV-2 infection or an uninfected control (not recorded which).

This clonotype was detected only a few times. V gene TRBV6-6 combines with J gene TRBJ2-7; 12 bases agree with TRBD2. The CDR3 totals 14 residues. With 6 bases clipped from V and 5 bases from J, the junction kept 5 bases outside the gene matches. Germline loops: CDR1 MNHNY, CDR2 SVGAGI (reference sequence). The CDR3 region has the DNA TGTGCCAGCAGAAGACTAGCGGGGGATAACGAGCAGTACTTC. It yields the protein CASRRLAGDNEQYF.

The sample holds many counts of this clonotype. V and J are TRBV11-2 and TRBJ2-6; D is undetermined. The CDR3 contains 13 residues. Per the germline V gene, CDR1 is SGHAT and CDR2 is FQNNGV. The V end was cut by 3 bases, the J end by 8 bases, with 8 bases between. The CDR3 DNA reads TGTGCCAGCAGCTTCGATCGCTCCAACGTCCTGACTTTC. It yields the protein CASSFDRSNVLTF.

In its sample, this clonotype was seen many times. The chain joins TRBV30 to TRBJ2-2; D may correspond to TRBD1 or TRBD2 (6 bases each). V lost 1 base, J lost 3 bases, and 9 bases lay in between. CDR1 and CDR2 (germline): GTSNPN, SVGIG (reference sequence). CDR3 length: 14 residues. CDR3: CAWSGGAHTGELFF. CDR3 DNA: TGTGCCTGGAGTGGGGGGGCGCACACCGGGGAGCTGTTTTTT.

This clonotype was picked up a small number of times. The V gene is TRBV7-9, the J gene TRBJ2-5, with 10 bases aligning to TRBD1. In germline, CDR1 is SEHNR, CDR2 FQNEAQ (reference sequence). J lost 5 bases, V lost 5 bases, and 5 bases had no gene match. The CDR3 length is 14 residues. Written as DNA, the CDR3 is TGTGCCAGCAGCATAAGACAGGGGGCGGAGACCCAGTACTTC. Protein: CASSIRQGAETQYF. The variable domain in full, completed from reference TRBV7-9 and TRBJ2-5, reads DTGVSQNPRHKITKRGQNVTFRCDPISEHNRLYWYRQTLGQGPEFLTYFQNEAQLEKSRLLSDRFSAERPKGSFSTLEIQRTEQGDSAMYLCASSIRQGAETQYFGPGTRLLVL.

A note on this clonotype: A much more abundant neighbour one base away suggests this may be a read error. The V call is TRBV7-2, the J call TRBJ1-2; no reliable D call. CDR3 length: 14 amino acids. Germline CDR1 reads SGHTA; CDR2 reads FQGNSA. CDR3 in DNA: TGTGCCAGCAGCTTAGCCGCTGCCTACTATGGCTACTCCTTC. It codes for CASSLAAAYYGYSF.

A few counts support this clonotype. This chain links TRBV20-1 with TRBJ2-1, with TRBD2 identical over 8 bases. The CDR3 extends over 15 amino acids. In germline, CDR1 is DFQATT, CDR2 SNEGSKA (reference sequence). V dropped 4 bases and J dropped 7; count of bases not matched to a gene: 12. CDR3 sequence (DNA): TGCAGTGCTACCCAAAGCGGGAGCTGGAGTAATGAGCAGTTCTTC. It translates to CSATQSGSWSNEQFF.

This clonotype was recorded many times. The chain is built from TRBV29-1 and TRBJ2-4, with a tentative D call TRBD1 (6 bases). Trimming pared 4 bases from V and 4 bases from J, leaving 8 bases between. This CDR3 is built from 12 residues. CDR1 and CDR2 from the germline V gene are SQVTM and ANQGSEA. CDR3 coding DNA: TGCAGCGTTGGGACAGAGAAAAACATTCAGTACTTC. Translating gives CSVGTEKNIQYF.

At least ten counts were recorded for this clonotype. The rearrangement joins TRBV12-3 or TRBV12-4 to TRBJ1-2; D remains unclear. Trimming pared 3 bases from V and 3 bases from J, leaving 2 bases between. CDR3 length: 11 residues. The CDR3 coding sequence is TGTGCCAGCAGTTTGTACTATGGCTACACCTTC. Protein: CASSLYYGYTF.

This clonotype was observed many times. This chain uses TRBV3-1 with TRBJ1-6; D gene ambiguous. The CDR3 has 17 residues. Trimming removed 0 bases at V and 7 bases at J, with 16 bases between. Germline CDR1 reads LGHDT; CDR2 reads YNNKEL (reference sequence). Here the CDR3 DNA reads TGTGCCAGCAGCCAAGATTGGATTGCCGCGGGGAATTCACCCCTCCACTTT. It yields the protein CASSQDWIAAGNSPLHF.

The sample holds many counts of this clonotype. V is TRBV10-2 and J is TRBJ2-7; 9 positions agree with TRBD1. The CDR3 has 17 residues. With 0 bases clipped from V and 7 bases from J, the junction kept 13 bases outside the gene matches. Germline V gene sequence: CDR1 WSHSY, CDR2 SAAADI. DNA for the CDR3: TGCGCCAGCAGTGAGTCGACTTCCGGACAGGGGACGGGAGAGCAGTACTTC. As protein: CASSESTSGQGTGEQYF.

The chain employs TRBV11-3 and TRBJ2-1; D is unclear. V shed 3 bases and J shed 4 bases, with 7 bases lying between them. Germline CDR1 and CDR2: SGHNT and YENEEA. The CDR3 loop spans 13 amino acids. The CDR3 DNA reads TGTGCCAGCAGCTTTGAGGTGTACAATGAGCAGTTCTTC. It is translated as CASSFEVYNEQFF.

Ten or more counts support this clonotype. The V call is TRBV12-3 or TRBV12-4, the J call TRBJ1-2; D not certain. Trimming removed 6 bases from V and 5 bases from J, with 10 bases in between. The CDR3 has 12 residues. For the CDR3, the DNA is TGTGCCAGCAGGGACGGCCTTTATGGCTACACCTTC. It specifies CASRDGLYGYTF.

This clonotype was detected only a few times. The chain employs TRBV6-2 or TRBV6-3 and TRBJ1-5, with no clear D. Trimming left V 6 bases short and J 1 base short, with 4 bases between. The CDR3 runs to 12 residues. Germline CDR1 and CDR2: MNHEY and SVGEGT. CDR3: CASRESNQPQHF. The CDR3 nucleotides are TGTGCCAGCAGAGAGAGCAATCAGCCCCAGCATTTT.

This clonotype was seen a single time. The chain uses TRBV2 and TRBJ1-4, with D possibly matching TRBD1 (5 bases). In germline, CDR1 is SNHLY, CDR2 FYNNEI. The V end lost 7 bases, the J end lost 10 bases, and 19 bases lay between the germline ends. The CDR3 totals 14 residues. The CDR3 nucleotides read TGTGCCAGCACCAGACTCCTGACGGGGGGAAAACTGTTTTTT. This translates into CASTRLLTGGKLFF.

This clonotype was recorded many times. This rearrangement joins TRBV18 to TRBJ2-1, with D perhaps TRBD1 (6 bases). The CDR3 has 12 residues. Trimming stripped 4 bases from V and 9 bases from J, with 10 bases between. Germline assignment: CDR1 KGHSH and CDR2 LQKENI. DNA of the CDR3: TGTGCCAGCTCACTAGGGGGTACTGAGCAGTTCTTC. Translating gives CASSLGGTEQFF.

This clonotype occurred many times. The V and J genes are TRBV7-8 and TRBJ2-3; tentative D call: TRBD1 (5 bases). Germline CDR1 SGHVS, CDR2 FQNEAQ. The V end was cut by 1 base, the J end by 4 bases, with 9 bases between. This CDR3 region has 14 residues. The CDR3 sequence is CASSLVTAPDTQYF. CDR3 DNA sequence: TGTGCCAGCAGCTTAGTGACAGCCCCAGATACGCAGTATTTT.

In this sample, this clonotype turned up many times. The V call is TRBV28, the J call TRBJ2-1; D is perhaps TRBD2 (5 bases). This CDR3 region has 15 residues. Deletions cut 7 bases from V and 6 bases from J, with 19 bases between. Germline V gene lookup returns CDR1 MDHEN and CDR2 SYDVKM. The CDR3: CASTPRGLASNEQFF. Here the CDR3 DNA reads TGTGCCAGCACCCCGAGAGGCCTAGCTTCCAATGAGCAGTTCTTC.

This chain joins TRBV4-3 and TRBJ1-1; 7 bases line up with TRBD1. Germline loops: CDR1 LGHNA, CDR2 YSLEER. The CDR3 loop spans 14 amino acids. Germline trimming cut 3 bases from V and 7 bases from J; bases unmatched to any gene: 8. This chain's CDR3 is CASSHGRQGHEAFF. CDR3 DNA sequence: TGCGCCAGCAGCCACGGTAGACAGGGCCATGAAGCTTTCTTT.

By proportion, this clonotype is medium-sized (0.01 to 0.1%). This chain links TRBV29-1 with TRBJ2-7; D possibly corresponds to TRBD2 (6 bases). Germline loops: CDR1 SQVTM, CDR2 ANQGSEA. V shed 6 bases and J shed 0 bases, with 15 bases lying between them. The CDR3 sequence is 14 residues long. CDR3 DNA sequence: TGCAGCGTCCCTCGGGAGCAGAACTCCTACGAGCAGTACTTC. Translating it yields CSVPREQNSYEQYF.

This clonotype was seen a handful of times. An end of the junction differs from the germline gene, which may be a read error. The CDR3 bases are TGTGCCAGCGACTACGCGACAGCTACGCAGTATTTT. Its protein product is CASDYATATQYF. The rearrangement joins TRBV7-9 to TRBJ2-3; possibly TRBD1 or TRBD2 for D (5 bases each). Germline V gene data show CDR1 as SEHNR and CDR2 as FQNEAQ (reference sequence). The CDR3 runs 12 residues. The variable domain in full, with the rest retrieved from reference TRBV7-9 and TRBJ2-3, is DTGVSQNPRHKITKRGQNVTFRCDPISEHNRLYWYRQTLGQGPEFLTYFQNEAQLEKSRLLSDRFSAERPKGSFSTLEIQRTEQGDSAMYLCASDYATATQYFGPGTRLTVL.